The clone carrying this T cell receptor beta chain has only a few counts. This CDR3 is 12 amino acids long. The germline V gene has CDR1 GTSNPN and CDR2 SVGIG (reference sequence). With 2 bases removed from V and 0 bases from J, the gap between germline ends came to 3 bases. The data were taken from a study of beta chain features in type 1 diabetes. Every isolated RNA sample was fully reverse transcribed, so sequencing captured expressed TCRB transcripts. Using immunoSEQ multiplex PCR, the repertoire was profiled, and TCRdb retains in-frame clones only, with some absent. Here the sample spans fewer than 250,000 clones, 9% to 10% being singletons.

The specimen was naive CD4+ T cells from blood. The clonotype originates from a woman younger than 30 in good health. This chain connects TRBV30 to TRBJ2-3; D is unresolved. The CDR3 coding sequence is TGTGCCTGGAGTATAAGCACAGATACGCAGTATTTT. Protein product: CAWSISTDTQYF.